Given below is one T cell receptor beta chain in context. Its specificity is not known. The data are from a study of T cell repertoires in cytomegalovirus infection. Across the whole study: Public TCR beta signatures marked donors with CMV infection and the matching HLA.

Trimming removed 4 bases from V and 1 base from J; junction bases left unmatched: 2. CDR3 length: 15 amino acids. Germline V gene sequence: CDR1 SGHRS, CDR2 YFSETQ. TCRdb re-derived calls from the reads in MiXCR, one entry per CDR3 protein. The sample yields about 490,000 distinct CDR3 sequences, 26% seen once. Findings of the study overall: Pooled public TCR beta family frequency picked out CMV carriers with the relevant HLA. In two of eight donors, the top clonotype was HLA-C-restricted CMV-specific.

This TCR was recovered from a human donor in good health (CMV status not recorded). Some clones in this sample may be carry-over from other donors' samples. Sequencing was carried out using PBMCs. The chain recombines TRBV5-1 with TRBJ2-2, with 9 positions matching TRBD2. The DNA for the CDR3 is TGCGCCAGCAGCGGGACTAGCTTGAACACCGGGGAGCTGTTTTTT. This codes for CASSGTSLNTGELFF.